The following is a TCR beta chain sequence with its context. This entry comes from a study of shared clonotypes between healthy human individuals. V was pared by 8 bases and J by 6 bases, with 13 bases between. This CDR3 region has 13 residues. Germline CDR1 and CDR2: SNHLY and FYNNEI. Deep-level running was used for the assay. Measured with immunoSEQ multiplex PCR; TCRdb has only the in-frame clones, and not every one. The sample has 2 million to 2.5 million clones, 85% to 95% seen once. This receptor was identified in a man aged 18 to 35 in good health. The sample consisted of naive CD4+ T cells sorted from blood. Subset reported: CD45RA+ positively selected. The chain links TRBV2 to TRBJ1-4; D call uncertain. CDR3 region: CASGTDGDEKLFF. The CDR3 DNA reads as TGTGCCAGCGGAACCGACGGTGATGAAAAACTGTTTTTT.